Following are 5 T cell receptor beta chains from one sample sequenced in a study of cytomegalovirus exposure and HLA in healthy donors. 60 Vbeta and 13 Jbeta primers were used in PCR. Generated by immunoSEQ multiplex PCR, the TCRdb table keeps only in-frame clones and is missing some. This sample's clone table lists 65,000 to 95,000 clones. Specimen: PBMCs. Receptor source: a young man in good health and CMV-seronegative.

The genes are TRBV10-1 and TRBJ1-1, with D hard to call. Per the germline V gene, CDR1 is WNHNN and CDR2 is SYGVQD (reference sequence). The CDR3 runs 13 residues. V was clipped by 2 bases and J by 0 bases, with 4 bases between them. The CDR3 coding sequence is TGCGCCAGCAGTGAGCGTTTGAACACTGAAGCTTTCTTT. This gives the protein CASSERLNTEAFF.

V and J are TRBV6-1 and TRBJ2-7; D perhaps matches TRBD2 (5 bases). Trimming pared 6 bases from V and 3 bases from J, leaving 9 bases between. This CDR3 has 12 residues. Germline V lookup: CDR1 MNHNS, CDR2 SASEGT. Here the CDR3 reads CASSHRGYEQYF. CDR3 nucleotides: TGTGCCAGCAGCCATCGGGGCTACGAGCAGTACTTC.

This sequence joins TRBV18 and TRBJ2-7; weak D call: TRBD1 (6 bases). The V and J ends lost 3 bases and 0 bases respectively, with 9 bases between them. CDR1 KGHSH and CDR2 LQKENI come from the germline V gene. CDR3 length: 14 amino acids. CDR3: CASSPQGTSYEQYF. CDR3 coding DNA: TGTGCCAGCTCACCCCAGGGGACCTCCTACGAGCAGTACTTC.

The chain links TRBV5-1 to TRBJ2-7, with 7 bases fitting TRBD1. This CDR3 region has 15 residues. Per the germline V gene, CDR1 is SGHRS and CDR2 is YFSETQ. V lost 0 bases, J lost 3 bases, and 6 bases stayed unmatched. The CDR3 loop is CASSLGGTVLYEQYF. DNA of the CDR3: TGCGCCAGCAGCTTGGGGGGGACAGTTCTCTACGAGCAGTACTTC.

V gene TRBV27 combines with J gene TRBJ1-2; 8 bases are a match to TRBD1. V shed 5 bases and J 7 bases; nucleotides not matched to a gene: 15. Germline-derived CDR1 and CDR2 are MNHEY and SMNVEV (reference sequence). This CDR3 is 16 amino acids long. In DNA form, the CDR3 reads TGTGCCAGCAGTCCAATCGTCGACAGGGGAAGCAGTGGCTACACCTTC. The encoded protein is CASSPIVDRGSSGYTF.